The 26 T cell receptor beta chains given below trace back to one sample, sequenced in a study of cytomegalovirus exposure and HLA in healthy donors. The method was immunoSEQ multiplex PCR; TCRdb's version includes in-frame clones alone and lacks a portion of them. The sample contains some 50,000 clones, about 93% of which appear only once. Sample: PBMCs. Source of these receptors: a woman under 30 in good health and CMV-seropositive.

The chain combines TRBV6-5 with TRBJ2-7, with TRBD1 as a possible D gene (6 bases). Between the trimmed V and J ends, which lost 8 bases and 3 bases, there was a span of 14 bases. CDR1 is MNHEY and CDR2 is SVGAGI in the germline V gene. This CDR3 is 13 amino acids long. The CDR3: CASSRTDRYEQYF. Here the CDR3 DNA reads TGTGCCAGCTCAAGGACAGACCGCTACGAGCAGTACTTC.

This chain uses TRBV7-8 with TRBJ2-7; D ambiguous. Trimming pared 0 bases from V and 1 base from J, leaving 10 bases between. Germline V lookup: CDR1 SGHVS, CDR2 FQNEAQ. This CDR3 comprises 15 residues. The CDR3 here is CASSLAPQASYEQYF. The DNA for the CDR3 is TGTGCCAGCAGCTTAGCGCCGCAGGCTTCCTACGAGCAGTACTTC.

The chain recombines TRBV29-1 with TRBJ2-1; the D gene is possibly TRBD2 (7 bases). The CDR3 covers 12 residues. Germline CDR1 reads SQVTM; CDR2 reads ANQGSEA. The CDR3 reads CCGGGGNNEQFF. DNA of the CDR3: TGCTGCGGAGGGGGGGGTAACAATGAGCAGTTCTTC.

In the case of this clone: At one end, the junction sequence differs from germline, possibly due to a read error. The chain uses TRBV7-3 and TRBJ2-2; 13 bases match TRBD2. This CDR3 has 16 residues. Germline V gene lookup returns CDR1 SGHTA and CDR2 FQGTGA. The CDR3: CASSVTSGRAYEELFF. In nucleotides, the CDR3 is TGTGCCAGCAGCGTAACTAGCGGGAGGGCCTACGAGGAGCTGTTTTTT.

V usage is TRBV4-2 and J usage is TRBJ2-7; D is possibly TRBD2 (5 bases). Germline CDR1 and CDR2: LGHNA and YNFKEQ. V lost 4 bases to trimming and J lost 0 bases, with 7 bases between them. The CDR3 has 13 residues. DNA of the CDR3: TGTGCCAGCAGCCCACGGGACTCCTACGAGCAGTACTTC. Amino acids: CASSPRDSYEQYF.

J is TRBJ2-1 and V is TRBV7-3; D call uncertain. Deletions cut 6 bases from V and 5 bases from J, with 11 bases between. There are 13 residues in the CDR3. The germline CDR1 and CDR2 sequences are SGHTA and FQGTGA. CDR3 protein: CASSWASDNEQFF. CDR3 coding DNA: TGTGCCAGCAGTTGGGCATCTGACAATGAGCAGTTCTTC.

CDR3 sequence (DNA): TGTGCCAGCAGCGAACTAGCGGGAGGGCCCTACGAGCAGTACTTC. Translating it yields CASSELAGGPYEQYF. The rearrangement links TRBV7-2 to TRBJ2-7, with 13 bases lining up with TRBD2. CDR3 size: 15 residues. CDR1 SGHTA and CDR2 FQGNSA come from the germline V gene. The V segment lost 5 bases and the J segment 2 bases; nucleotides outside the gene matches: 3.

This chain links TRBV2 with TRBJ2-1; tentative D call: TRBD2 (6 bases). Germline lookup yields CDR1 SNHLY and CDR2 FYNNEI. The ends were cut back, 6 bases at V and 5 bases at J, with 23 bases in the middle. There are 17 residues in the CDR3. CDR3 DNA: TGTGCCAGCAGATGGCAGCCAGTGGGGACTCTCAACAATGAGCAGTTCTTC. Translated, it gives CASRWQPVGTLNNEQFF.

The chain joins TRBV7-3 to TRBJ2-7; 9 bases are a match to TRBD2. The J segment lost 3 bases and the V segment lost 3 bases, leaving 6 bases of the junction unmatched. This CDR3 contains 15 residues. Looked up from germline, CDR1 is SGHTA and CDR2 is FQGTGA. The CDR3 region has the DNA TGTGCCAGCAGCTTGTTTAGCGGGAGTCTCTACGAGCAGTACTTC. It specifies CASSLFSGSLYEQYF.

J is TRBJ2-1 and V is TRBV30; D gene uncertain. Germline V CDR1 and CDR2: GTSNPN, SVGIG (reference sequence). This CDR3 region has 11 residues. Trimming pared 4 bases from V and 8 bases from J, leaving 9 bases between. CDR3 bases: TGTGCCTGGAAACTCCTCGATGAGCAGTTCTTC. Translated: CAWKLLDEQFF.

This chain uses TRBV19 with TRBJ1-6; 9 bases agree with TRBD1. The germline CDR1 and CDR2 sequences are LNHDA and SQIVND (reference sequence). The J segment lost 2 bases and the V segment lost 4 bases, leaving 3 bases of the junction unmatched. This CDR3 region has 16 residues. This CDR3 reads CASSTTGGAYNSPLHF. CDR3 nucleotide sequence: TGTGCCAGTAGTACCACAGGGGGCGCCTATAATTCACCCCTCCACTTT. The entire variable domain, with the rest obtained from reference TRBV19 and TRBJ1-6, is as follows: DGGITQSPKYLFRKEGQNVTLSCEQNLNHDAMYWYRQDPGQGLRLIYYSQIVNDFQKGDIAEGYSVSREKKESFPLTVTSAQKNPTAFYLCASSTTGGAYNSPLHFGNGTRLTVT.

V usage is TRBV28 and J usage is TRBJ1-5, with TRBD1 identical over 9 bases. V lost 3 bases, J lost 7 bases, and 10 bases stayed unmatched. CDR1 MDHEN and CDR2 SYDVKM come from the germline V gene. This CDR3 spans 16 amino acids. DNA for the CDR3: TGTGCCAGCAGTTTCCCAACAGGGGGCATCAGGCAGCCCCAGCATTTT. Residues: CASSFPTGGIRQPQHF.

This chain connects TRBV11-2 to TRBJ2-3; TRBD2 matches 7 bases. CDR1 is SGHAT and CDR2 is FQNNGV in the germline V gene. The CDR3 is 16 residues long. Trimming took 4 bases from V and 6 from J; bases not matched to a gene: 13. The CDR3 protein is CASSSPGRERADTQYF. The CDR3 DNA reads TGTGCCAGCAGCTCACCGGGGCGGGAGAGGGCCGATACGCAGTATTTT.

The chain uses TRBV29-1 and TRBJ1-2; a weak D match, TRBD1 (6 bases). Germline assignment: CDR1 SQVTM and CDR2 ANQGSEA. V was clipped by 4 bases and J by 5 bases, with 8 bases between them. The CDR3 is 11 residues long. The DNA for the CDR3 is TGCAGCGTTGGTCAGGGGTATGGCTACACCTTC. Translation gives CSVGQGYGYTF.

The chain carries TRBV11-3 and TRBJ2-7; TRBD1 is a possible D gene (6 bases). V was trimmed by 5 bases and J by 2 bases, leaving 7 bases between them. The germline V gene has CDR1 SGHNT and CDR2 YENEEA. The CDR3 runs to 12 residues. The CDR3 DNA is TGTGCCAGCAGCCGGGACACCTACGAGCAGTACTTC. Protein: CASSRDTYEQYF.

The genes are TRBV7-2 and TRBJ2-3; D unresolved. The CDR3 contains 15 residues. CDR1 and CDR2 (germline): SGHTA, FQGNSA. V was cut by 0 bases and J by 1 base, with 8 bases left in between. The CDR3, as DNA: TGTGCCAGCAGCTTAGCAGCCTCGGGCACAGATACGCAGTATTTT. As protein: CASSLAASGTDTQYF. Complete variable domain (other parts from reference TRBV7-2 and TRBJ2-3): GAGVSQSPSNKVTEKGKDVELRCDPISGHTALYWYRQSLGQGLEFLIYFQGNSAPDKSGLPSDRFSAERTGGSVSTLTIQRTQQEDSAVYLCASSLAASGTDTQYFGPGTRLTVL.

In its sample, this clone was seen once. This chain uses TRBV7-9 with TRBJ2-3; TRBD1 agrees at 7 bases. Germline CDR1 is SEHNR and CDR2 is FQNEAQ (reference sequence). This CDR3 has 15 residues. V lost 3 bases and J lost 1; bases outside the gene matches: 4. For the CDR3, the DNA is TGTGCCAGCAGCTTCGAGGGGGCTGGCACAGATACGCAGTATTTT. Translation: CASSFEGAGTDTQYF. Looking up the rest from reference TRBV7-9 and TRBJ2-3 gives the full variable domain: DTGVSQNPRHKITKRGQNVTFRCDPISEHNRLYWYRQTLGQGPEFLTYFQNEAQLEKSRLLSDRFSAERPKGSFSTLEIQRTEQGDSAMYLCASSFEGAGTDTQYFGPGTRLTVL.

The chain combines TRBV6-5 with TRBJ2-7; 13 positions agree with TRBD2. The CDR3 extends over 16 amino acids. Germline trimming cut 2 bases from V and 6 bases from J; bases unmatched to any gene: 7. Germline values: CDR1 MNHEY, CDR2 SVGAGI. Written as DNA, the CDR3 is TGTGCCAGCAGTTACGGGACTAGCGGGATACATTTCGAGCAGTACTTC. Its translation: CASSYGTSGIHFEQYF.

Of note for this clone: Mismatch with germline at one junction end may stem from a read error. V gene TRBV7-7 combines with J gene TRBJ2-1, with TRBD2 matching over 13 bases. CDR3 size: 15 residues. Germline V lookup: CDR1 SSHAT, CDR2 FNYEAQ (reference sequence). CDR3 in DNA: TGTGCTAGCAGCCCTGGGACTAGCGGGAACAATGAGCAGTTCTTC. Translated, it gives CASSPGTSGNNEQFF.

The V call is TRBV5-8, the J call TRBJ1-4, with D possibly matching TRBD1 (6 bases). V lost 4 bases and J lost 9, with 10 bases in between. The CDR3 runs to 12 residues. The V gene's germline CDR1 is SGHTS and CDR2 YDEGEE. DNA of the CDR3: TGTGCCAGCAGCCCGGACAGCAAAAAACTGTTTTTT. Encoded protein: CASSPDSKKLFF.

The chain couples TRBV18 to TRBJ1-4; D might be TRBD1 (6 bases). Per germline, CDR1 KGHSH and CDR2 LQKENI. V was shortened by 9 bases and J by 2 bases, with 19 bases between the two germline ends. The CDR3 totals 16 residues. The CDR3 region is CASRSTTGPTNEKLFF. The CDR3 DNA follows: TGTGCCAGTCGAAGTACCACAGGGCCGACTAATGAAAAACTGTTTTTT.

The CDR3 nucleotides are TGCGCCAGCAGCGTTGGGACTAGCGGAATCTCCTACAATGAGCAGTTCTTC. Amino acids: CASSVGTSGISYNEQFF. The rearrangement links TRBV5-1 to TRBJ2-1; 11 bases map to TRBD2. Germline V CDR1 and CDR2: SGHRS, YFSETQ. V shed 4 bases, J shed 0 bases, and the junction held 6 bases outside the gene matches. The CDR3 length is 17 residues.

The chain has TRBV30 and TRBJ2-7, with a weak D call TRBD1 (5 bases). The germline V gene encodes CDR1 GTSNPN and CDR2 SVGIG (reference sequence). This CDR3 region has 11 residues. Deletions cut 3 bases from V and 5 bases from J, with 8 bases between. The CDR3 loop is CAWRGRDEQYF. DNA of the CDR3: TGTGCCTGGAGGGGCAGGGACGAGCAGTACTTC.

The chain is built from TRBV19 and TRBJ2-5; D gene unclear. From germline, CDR1 is LNHDA and CDR2 SQIVND (reference sequence). Trimming shortened V by 4 bases and J by 5 bases, and 17 bases separated the two germline ends. The CDR3 contains 15 residues. DNA of the CDR3: TGTGCCAGTAGTACGTTCGGTTCCCATACGGAGACCCAGTACTTC. It encodes CASSTFGSHTETQYF.

This clone has just one count. The V gene is TRBV4-2, the J gene TRBJ2-1; maybe TRBD1 (5 bases). This CDR3 spans 17 amino acids. V dropped 0 bases and J dropped 0 bases, with 12 bases sitting between them. Germline V gene sequence: CDR1 LGHNA, CDR2 YNFKEQ. CDR3 coding DNA: TGTGCCAGCAGCCAAGAGTGGGGCGTCAGCTCCTACAATGAGCAGTTCTTC. This translates into CASSQEWGVSSYNEQFF.

This sequence joins TRBV28 and TRBJ1-2; TRBD1 matches at 11 bases. Trimming removed 6 bases from V and 3 bases from J; junction bases left unmatched: 6. CDR3 length: 15 amino acids. From germline, CDR1 is MDHEN and CDR2 SYDVKM. The DNA of the CDR3 is TGTGCCAGCAGCGACCCGGGACAGGGGGACTATGGCTACACCTTC. As protein: CASSDPGQGDYGYTF.